Given below is one T cell receptor (beta chain) in context. The record originates from a study of blood T cell repertoires in COVID-19. Measured with immunoSEQ multiplex PCR; TCRdb has only the in-frame clones, and not every one. The sample has 250,000 to 350,000 clones, less than 85% seen once. The CDR3 covers 15 residues. The germline V gene has CDR1 MNHNY and CDR2 SVGAGI (reference sequence). With 0 bases clipped from V and 5 bases from J, the junction kept 5 bases outside the gene matches. This clonotype was obtained from a human donor with COVID-19, enrolled during active disease. The donor label of this sample is uncertain. The V call is TRBV6-6, the J call TRBJ2-7, with 9 nucleotides matching TRBD2. The source material was peripheral blood. The DNA of the CDR3 is TGTGCCAGCAGTTACTCGTCTAGCGGGAAGGACGAGCAGTACTTC. As protein: CASSYSSSGKDEQYF.